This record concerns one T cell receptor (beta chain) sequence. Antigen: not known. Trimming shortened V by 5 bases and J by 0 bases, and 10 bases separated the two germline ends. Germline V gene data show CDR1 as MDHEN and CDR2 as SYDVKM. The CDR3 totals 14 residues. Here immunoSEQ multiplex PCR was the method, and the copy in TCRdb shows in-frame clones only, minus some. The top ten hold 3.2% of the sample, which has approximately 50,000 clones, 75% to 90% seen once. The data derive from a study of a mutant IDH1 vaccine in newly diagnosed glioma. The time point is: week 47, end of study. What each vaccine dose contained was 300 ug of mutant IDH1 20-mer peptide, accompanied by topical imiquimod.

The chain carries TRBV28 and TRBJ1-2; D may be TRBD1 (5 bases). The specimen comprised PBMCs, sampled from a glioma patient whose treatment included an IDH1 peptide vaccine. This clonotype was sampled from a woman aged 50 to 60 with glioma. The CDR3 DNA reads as TGTGCCAGCAGTCCTCAGGGCGCTAACTATGGCTACACCTTC. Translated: CASSPQGANYGYTF.